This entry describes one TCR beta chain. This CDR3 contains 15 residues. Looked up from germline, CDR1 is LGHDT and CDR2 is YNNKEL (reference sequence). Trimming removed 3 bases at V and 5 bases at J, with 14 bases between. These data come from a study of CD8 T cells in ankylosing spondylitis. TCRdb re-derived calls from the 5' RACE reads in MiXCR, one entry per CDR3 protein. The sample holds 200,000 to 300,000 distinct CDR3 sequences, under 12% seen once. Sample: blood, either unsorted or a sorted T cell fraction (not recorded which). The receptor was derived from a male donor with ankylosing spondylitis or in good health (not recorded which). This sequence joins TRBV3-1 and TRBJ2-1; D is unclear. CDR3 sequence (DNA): TGTGCCAGCAGCCACCGGCAACCTATAGACAATGAGCAGTTCTTC. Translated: CASSHRQPIDNEQFF.